These 21 T cell receptor beta chains were sequenced from one sample in a study of OX40 agonist ivuxolimab in advanced cancers. This table comes from immunoSEQ multiplex PCR, and its TCRdb copy is limited to in-frame clones, with some not included. The repertoire consists of roughly 53,000 clones, with almost 90% occurring once and the leading ten covering roughly 4.4%. Source: CD4+ or CD8+ T cells sorted from blood, taken in a trial of the OX40 agonist ivuxolimab. These receptors were taken from an adult with an advanced solid tumor such as melanoma, head and neck, liver or kidney cancer.

J is TRBJ1-1 and V is TRBV5-4, with D perhaps matching TRBD1 (5 bases). Germline assignment: CDR1 SGHNT and CDR2 YYREEE (reference sequence). V lost 3 bases, J lost 6 bases, and 12 bases lay in between. The CDR3 is 13 residues long. The CDR3 loop reads CASSWDAGAEAFF. As DNA, the CDR3 is TGTGCCAGCAGCTGGGACGCTGGGGCTGAAGCTTTCTTT.

The rearrangement uses TRBV7-9 and TRBJ2-1, with D possibly TRBD1 on 5 matching bases. The ends were cut back, 3 bases at V and 5 bases at J, with 14 bases in the middle. The CDR3 runs to 15 residues. Germline-derived CDR1 and CDR2 are SEHNR and FQNEAQ (reference sequence). CDR3 DNA sequence: TGTGCCAGCAGCTTTTCCCAGGTAGGGGACAATGAGCAGTTCTTC. Protein product: CASSFSQVGDNEQFF.

V is TRBV5-4 and J is TRBJ1-2, with TRBD1 matching over 8 bases. The CDR3 totals 18 residues. Germline V gene data show CDR1 as SGHNT and CDR2 as YYREEE (reference sequence). Losses at the gene ends were 3 bases for V and 3 bases for J; bases not matched to a gene: 16. CDR3 sequence reads: CASSSPDREVVAHYGYTF. The CDR3 DNA reads TGTGCCAGCAGCTCACCGGACAGGGAGGTTGTGGCACACTATGGCTACACCTTC.

This CDR3 reads CASSPGTGLLDEQYF. The CDR3 DNA is TGTGCCAGCAGCCCGGGGACAGGCCTTTTGGACGAGCAGTACTTC. The chain recombines TRBV9 with TRBJ2-7; 8 positions agree with TRBD1. The junction had 11 bases not matched to a gene; V was cut back by 4 bases and J by 5 bases. The germline V gene has CDR1 SGDLS and CDR2 YYNGEE. The CDR3 spans 15 residues.

This clone was observed a handful of times. DNA of the CDR3: TGCGCCAGCAAACCGGGACGACAGGGAGGGATGATATCCTACAATGAGCAGTTCTTC. It encodes CASKPGRQGGMISYNEQFF. The chain carries TRBV10-1 and TRBJ2-1; D may be TRBD1 or TRBD2 (7 bases each). Germline CDR1 and CDR2: WNHNN and SYGVQD (reference sequence). The V end lost 7 bases, the J end lost 1 base, and 26 bases lay between the germline ends. The CDR3 totals 19 residues.

This chain connects TRBV27 to TRBJ2-7, with a weak D call TRBD2 (5 bases). Germline V lookup: CDR1 MNHEY, CDR2 SMNVEV (reference sequence). The CDR3 length is 13 residues. V was cut by 5 bases and J by 2 bases, with 10 bases left in between. The CDR3 nucleotides are TGTGCCAGCAGTCGATCGGGGACCTACGAGCAGTACTTC. Its translation: CASSRSGTYEQYF.

This chain uses TRBV7-6 with TRBJ2-3, with 10 bases identical to TRBD2. There are 16 residues in the CDR3. J lost 4 bases, V lost 2 bases, and 6 bases had no gene match. The V gene's germline CDR1 is SGHVS and CDR2 FNYEAQ. CDR3 nucleotide sequence: TGTGCCAGCAGCTTAAGAGCGGGGGGGCCTGCAGATACGCAGTATTTT. This sequence encodes CASSLRAGGPADTQYF.

The gene calls are TRBV9 and TRBJ1-4; 9 bases align to TRBD1. The CDR3 spans 14 residues. Trimming removed 4 bases from V and 8 bases from J; junction bases left unmatched: 6. Germline CDR1 is SGDLS and CDR2 is YYNGEE. DNA for the CDR3: TGTGCCAGCAGCCGGACAGGGGAAGACGAAAAACTGTTTTTT. This translates into CASSRTGEDEKLFF.

V and J are TRBV19 and TRBJ1-2, with TRBD1 identical over 7 bases. V shed 3 bases, J shed 5 bases, and the junction held 12 bases outside the gene matches. Germline CDR1 reads LNHDA; CDR2 reads SQIVND (reference sequence). CDR3 length equals 16 residues. The CDR3 sequence: CASSIDRVGQSYGYTF. The CDR3 coding sequence is TGTGCCAGTAGTATCGACAGGGTGGGCCAATCTTATGGCTACACCTTC.

The chain employs TRBV9 and TRBJ1-2, with 7 positions matching TRBD1. Germline CDR1 SGDLS, CDR2 YYNGEE. This CDR3 comprises 14 residues. J lost 3 bases, V lost 0 bases, and 2 bases had no gene match. The CDR3 reads CASSVGQGDYGYTF. In DNA form, the CDR3 reads TGTGCCAGCAGCGTAGGACAGGGAGACTATGGCTACACCTTC.

J is TRBJ2-1 and V is TRBV5-1; 8 bases are shared with TRBD2. Per germline, CDR1 SGHRS and CDR2 YFSETQ. There are 18 residues in the CDR3. The V gene end was trimmed by 0 bases and the J gene end by 0 bases; junction bases not matched to a gene: 8. CDR3 coding DNA: TGCGCCAGCAGCTTGGGAAATAGCGGGGTTCCCTCCTACAATGAGCAGTTCTTC. The encoded protein is CASSLGNSGVPSYNEQFF. Together with reference TRBV5-1 and TRBJ2-1, the CDR3 gives the full variable domain: KAGVTQTPRYLIKTRGQQVTLSCSPISGHRSVSWYQQTPGQGLQFLFEYFSETQRNKGNFPGRFSGRQFSNSRSEMNVSTLELGDSALYLCASSLGNSGVPSYNEQFFGPGTRLTVL.

The chain uses TRBV7-9 and TRBJ1-2; 7 bases are a match to TRBD1. Germline lookup yields CDR1 SEHNR and CDR2 FQNEAQ (reference sequence). The CDR3 runs to 14 residues. Trimming cost V 5 bases and J 5 bases; bases outside gene matches: 8. The CDR3 DNA sequence: TGTGCCAGCAGCCGCCCTACAGGGGATTATGGCTACACCTTC. Amino acids: CASSRPTGDYGYTF.

The gene calls are TRBV11-2 and TRBJ2-1; either TRBD1 or TRBD2 may supply D (5 bases each). The V end was cut by 4 bases, the J end by 4 bases, with 8 bases between. The CDR3 extends over 13 amino acids. CDR1 is SGHAT, CDR2 FQNNGV, per germline. As DNA, the CDR3 is TGTGCCAGCAGCTCGAGGGGTTACAATGAGCAGTTCTTC. It encodes CASSSRGYNEQFF.

This chain joins TRBV30 and TRBJ1-3, with D possibly being TRBD1 (6 bases). In germline, CDR1 is GTSNPN, CDR2 SVGIG (reference sequence). The CDR3 totals 17 residues. Trimming pared 3 bases from V and 1 base from J, leaving 19 bases between. CDR3 region: CAWRGALDSTSGNTIYF. In nucleotides, the CDR3 is TGTGCCTGGAGGGGGGCCTTGGACAGCACTTCTGGAAACACCATATATTTT.

Notes on this clone: At one end, the junction sequence differs from germline, possibly due to a read error. The J gene is TRBJ1-3, the V gene TRBV6-1, with a weak D call TRBD1 (5 bases). Germline V gene data show CDR1 as MNHNS and CDR2 as SASEGT. The CDR3 consists of 15 residues. The CDR3 region has the DNA TGTGCCAGCACCTCACAGGTCCTCTCTGGAAACACCGTATATTTT. As protein: CASTSQVLSGNTVYF.

This chain joins TRBV7-3 and TRBJ2-3, with D perhaps TRBD2 (6 bases). Trimming cost V 5 bases and J 8 bases, with 14 bases left between them. This CDR3 region has 13 residues. Per germline, CDR1 SGHTA and CDR2 FQGTGA. The CDR3 region is CASSPAPGGTQYF. In nucleotides, the CDR3 is TGTGCCAGCAGCCCCGCCCCCGGGGGTACGCAGTATTTT.

The genes are TRBV29-1 and TRBJ1-5; possible D gene TRBD1, 6 bases. The CDR3 runs 14 residues. Germline CDR1 and CDR2: SQVTM and ANQGSEA. Trimming took 7 bases from V and 1 from J, leaving 14 bases between them. The CDR3 sequence is CSAATGQSNQPQHF. The CDR3 nucleotides read TGCAGCGCGGCAACTGGACAGAGCAATCAGCCCCAGCATTTT.

By share of the sample, this clone is medium-sized. The chain is built from TRBV10-3 and TRBJ1-3, with D unresolved. Trimming removed 2 bases from V and 1 base from J, with 12 bases in between. Germline V gives CDR1 ENHRY, CDR2 SYGVKD. This CDR3 has 16 residues. CDR3 sequence: CAISEVRGGSGNTIYF. DNA for the CDR3: TGTGCCATCAGTGAGGTTCGGGGAGGGTCTGGAAACACCATATATTTT.

The CDR3 nucleotides are TGTGCCAGCAGCTTGGGCCCTACGAGCTCCTACGAGCAGTACTTC. Amino acids: CASSLGPTSSYEQYF. The rearrangement joins TRBV5-4 to TRBJ2-7; D is unclear. The V end lost 0 bases, the J end lost 0 bases, and 10 bases lay between the germline ends. From germline, CDR1 is SGHNT and CDR2 YYREEE (reference sequence). This CDR3 contains 15 residues. Full variable domain (outside the CDR3, taken from reference TRBV5-4 and TRBJ2-7): ETGVTQSPTHLIKTRGQQVTLRCSSQSGHNTVSWYQQALGQGPQFIFQYYREEENGRGNFPPRFSGLQFPNYSSELNVNALELDDSALYLCASSLGPTSSYEQYFGPGTRLTVT.

This chain uses TRBV5-8 with TRBJ2-7; 9 nucleotides line up with TRBD1. This CDR3 comprises 13 residues. CDR1 is SGHTS and CDR2 is YDEGEE in the germline V gene. V lost 5 bases and J lost 6; bases outside the gene matches: 6. Written as DNA, the CDR3 is TGTGCCAGCAGGCTTGGGACAGGGATCGAGCAGTACTTC. It codes for CASRLGTGIEQYF.

About this clone: A read error may account for a junction end that differs from germline. The CDR3 region has the DNA TGTGCCAGCAACGTAGACCCAGCCGGGTACGAGCAGTACTTC. Translated: CASNVDPAGYEQYF. This rearrangement joins TRBV9 to TRBJ2-7; no clear D gene. The CDR3 runs 14 residues. Looked up from germline, CDR1 is SGDLS and CDR2 is YYNGEE. The whole variable domain, remainder taken from reference TRBV9 and TRBJ2-7, is DSGVTQTPKHLITATGQRVTLRCSPRSGDLSVYWYQQSLDQGLQFLIQYYNGEERAKGNILERFSAQQFPDLHSELNLSSLELGDSALYFCASNVDPAGYEQYFGPGTRLTVT.